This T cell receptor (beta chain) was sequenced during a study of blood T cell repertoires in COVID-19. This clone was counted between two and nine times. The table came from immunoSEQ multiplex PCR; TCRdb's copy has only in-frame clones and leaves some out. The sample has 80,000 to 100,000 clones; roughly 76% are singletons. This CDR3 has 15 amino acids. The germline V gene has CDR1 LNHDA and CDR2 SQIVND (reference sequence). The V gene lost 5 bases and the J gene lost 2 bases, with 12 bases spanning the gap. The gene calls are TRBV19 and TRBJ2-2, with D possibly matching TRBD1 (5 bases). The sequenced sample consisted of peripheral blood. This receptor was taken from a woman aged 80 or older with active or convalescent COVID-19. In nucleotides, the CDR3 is TGTGCCAGTAGTTTCGCGACAGAAAACACCGGGGAGCTGTTTTTT. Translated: CASSFATENTGELFF.